The present TCR beta chain was sequenced within a study of shared clonotypes between healthy human individuals. Study details: A few men and two women, aged 18 to 49, were donors.

The data were produced by immunoSEQ multiplex PCR, yet TCRdb's version contains in-frame clones alone and is incomplete. The profile shows fewer than 600,000 clones, 79% of them singletons. This CDR3 is 16 amino acids long. In germline, CDR1 is MDHEN, CDR2 SYDVKM. Trimming took 2 bases from V and 2 from J; bases not matched to a gene: 5. This clone was counted once. Other DNA sequences in this sample translate to the same CDR3. The chain recombines TRBV28 with TRBJ1-5, with 8 bases fitting TRBD1. The source material was PBMCs. The clonotype was recovered from a woman aged 40 to 50 in good health. Some clones in this sample may be carry-over from other donors' samples. CDR3: CASSLAGGSGNQPQHF. The CDR3, as DNA: TGTGCCAGCAGTTTAGCAGGGGGCTCGGGCAATCAGCCCCAGCATTTT.